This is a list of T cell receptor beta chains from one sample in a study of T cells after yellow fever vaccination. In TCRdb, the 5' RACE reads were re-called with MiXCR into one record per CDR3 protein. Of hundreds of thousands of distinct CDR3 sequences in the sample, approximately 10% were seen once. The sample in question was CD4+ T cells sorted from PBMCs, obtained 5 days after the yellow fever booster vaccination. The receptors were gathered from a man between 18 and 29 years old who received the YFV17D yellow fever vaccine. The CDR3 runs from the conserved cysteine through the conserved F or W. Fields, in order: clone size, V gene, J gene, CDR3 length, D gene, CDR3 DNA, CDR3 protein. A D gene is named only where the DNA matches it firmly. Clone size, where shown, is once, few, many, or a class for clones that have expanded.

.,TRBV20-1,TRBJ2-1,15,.,TGCAGTGCTAGAGATCCGGGGGGCCCCGGGTATGAGCAGTTCTTC,CSARDPGGPGYEQFF
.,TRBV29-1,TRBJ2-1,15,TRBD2,TGCAGCGTTGGGGCTAGCGGGGAGTTATACAATGAGCAGTTCTTC,CSVGASGELYNEQFF
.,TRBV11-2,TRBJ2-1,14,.,TGTGCCAGCAGCCCAGCGGGCGGTCCGTATGAGCAGTTCTTC,CASSPAGGPYEQFF
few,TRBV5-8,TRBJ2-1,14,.,TGTGCCAGCAGCTTGAATTCCAGGGATAATGAGCAGTTCTTC,CASSLNSRDNEQFF
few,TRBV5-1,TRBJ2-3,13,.,TGCGCCAGCAGCTCTACTGGTTTAAGCACGCAGTATTTT,CASSSTGLSTQYF
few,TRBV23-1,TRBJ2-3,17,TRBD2,TGCGCCAGCAGTCACCCCCCTAGCGGGGGGCTCACAGATACGCAGTATTTT,CASSHPPSGGLTDTQYF
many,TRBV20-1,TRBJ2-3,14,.,TGCAGTGCTATGCCGGGGACTGGCACAGATACGCAGTATTTT,CSAMPGTGTDTQYF
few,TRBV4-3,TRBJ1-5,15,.,TGCGCCAGCAGCCGAGAACAGGGTAAAAATCAGCCCCAGCATTTT,CASSREQGKNQPQHF
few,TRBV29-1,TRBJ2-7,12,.,TGCAGCGCGGGACCAGACGACGGTGAGCAGTACTTC,CSAGPDDGEQYF
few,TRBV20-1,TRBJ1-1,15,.,TGCAGTGCTAGAGATAAGGGACACCCAAACACTGAAGCTTTCTTT,CSARDKGHPNTEAFF
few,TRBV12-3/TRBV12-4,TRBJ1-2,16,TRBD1,TGTGCCAGCGCAAGAGTGGTGGGACAGGGTAACTATGGCTACACCTTC,CASARVVGQGNYGYTF
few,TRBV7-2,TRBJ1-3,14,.,TGTGCCAGCAGCTTAGTCGGGGGCTGGGACACCATATATTTT,CASSLVGGWDTIYF
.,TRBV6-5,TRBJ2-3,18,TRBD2,TGTGCCAGCAGTCATCTAGCGGGGGGGCAAGCTAGCACAGATACGCAGTATTTT,CASSHLAGGQASTDTQYF
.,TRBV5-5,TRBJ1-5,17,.,TGTGCCAGCAGCTTGGGTGCAGGGGCGTATAGCAATCAGCCCCAGCATTTT,CASSLGAGAYSNQPQHF
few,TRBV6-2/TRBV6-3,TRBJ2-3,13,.,TGTGCCAGCAGCTCGTGGGGGTCAGATACGCAGTATTTT,CASSSWGSDTQYF
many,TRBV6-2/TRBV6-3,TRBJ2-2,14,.,TGTGCCAGCAATTTTAACTGGAACACCGGGGAGCTGTTTTTT,CASNFNWNTGELFF
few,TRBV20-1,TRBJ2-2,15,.,TGCAGTGCTTCCCCATGGGGGGCCGGCACCGGGGAGCTGTTTTTT,CSASPWGAGTGELFF
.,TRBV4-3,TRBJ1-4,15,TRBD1,TGCGCCAGCAGCCAAGTAGGGGGCGCTAATGAAAAACTGTTTTTT,CASSQVGGANEKLFF
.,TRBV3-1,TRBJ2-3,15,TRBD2,TGTGCCAGCAGCCAACCGGGACTAGCGACAGATACGCAGTATTTT,CASSQPGLATDTQYF
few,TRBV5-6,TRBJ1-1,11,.,TGTGCCAGCAGCTTGTTCGGTGAAGCTTTCTTT,CASSLFGEAFF
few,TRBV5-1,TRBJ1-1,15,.,TGCGCCAGCAGCTTGCTCAGCCAGGGGAACACTGAAGCTTTCTTT,CASSLLSQGNTEAFF
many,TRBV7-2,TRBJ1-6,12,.,TGTGCCAGCAGCTTAAAGGGTTCACCCCTCCACTTT,CASSLKGSPLHF
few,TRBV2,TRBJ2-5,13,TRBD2,TGTGCCAGCAGTCTTAGCGGGGGAGGGGACCAGTACTTC,CASSLSGGGDQYF
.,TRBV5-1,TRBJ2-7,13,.,TGCGCCAGCAGCCCGCTTCTGGGAGACGAGCAGTACTTC,CASSPLLGDEQYF
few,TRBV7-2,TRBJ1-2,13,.,TGTGCCAGCAGCTTACACAGGGACTATGGCTACACCTTC,CASSLHRDYGYTF
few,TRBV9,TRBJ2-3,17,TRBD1,TGTGCCAGCAGCGTAGGGGGACAGGGGGCCATGGCAGATACGCAGTATTTT,CASSVGGQGAMADTQYF
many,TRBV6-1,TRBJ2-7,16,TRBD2,TGTGCCAGCAGTCGACTAGCGGGGGGAAGGTCCTACGAGCAGTACTTC,CASSRLAGGRSYEQYF
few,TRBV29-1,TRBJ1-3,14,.,TGCAGCGTTGGGTCCGGCAACTCTGGAAACACCATATATTTT,CSVGSGNSGNTIYF
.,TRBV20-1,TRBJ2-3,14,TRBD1,TGCAGTGCTAGACAAGGGACAGGGGGAGATACGCAGTATTTT,CSARQGTGGDTQYF
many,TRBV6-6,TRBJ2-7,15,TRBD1,TGTGCCAGCAGTTACCGGGGACAGGGCGCAAACGAGCAGTACTTC,CASSYRGQGANEQYF
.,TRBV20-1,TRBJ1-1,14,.,TGCAGTGCTAAGCGGGGGGGGACGAACACTGAAGCTTTCTTT,CSAKRGGTNTEAFF
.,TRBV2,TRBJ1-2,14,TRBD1,TGTGCCAGCAGTGCCTTGGACAGGGGTACCGGCTACACCTTC,CASSALDRGTGYTF
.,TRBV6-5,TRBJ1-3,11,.,TGTGCCAGCAGCGTTGGAAACACCATATATTTT,CASSVGNTIYF
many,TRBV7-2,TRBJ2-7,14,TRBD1,TGTGCCAGCAGCTCCGGGACAGGGTACTACGAGCAGTACTTC,CASSSGTGYYEQYF
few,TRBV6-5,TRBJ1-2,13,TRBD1,TGTGCCAGCAGTTACCCGACAGGGATCAGCTACACCTTC,CASSYPTGISYTF
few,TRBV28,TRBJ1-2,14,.,TGTGCCAGCATTGGTGGGGATACAAACTATGGCTACACCTTC,CASIGGDTNYGYTF
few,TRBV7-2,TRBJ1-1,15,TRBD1,TGTGCCAGCAGCCCGTGGACAGGGGGGAACACTGAAGCTTTCTTT,CASSPWTGGNTEAFF
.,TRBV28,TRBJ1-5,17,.,TGTGCCAGCGGGACAATCGACCTCACTTATAGCAATCAGCCCCAGCATTTT,CASGTIDLTYSNQPQHF
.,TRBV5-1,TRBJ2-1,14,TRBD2,TGCGCCAGCAGCTTACCGGGACTAGCGGCTGAGCAGTTCTTC,CASSLPGLAAEQFF
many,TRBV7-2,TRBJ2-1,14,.,TGTGCCAGCAGCTTAGTCTCCAGACACAATGAGCAGTTCTTC,CASSLVSRHNEQFF
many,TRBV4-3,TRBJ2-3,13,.,TGCGCCAGCAGCCAAGCCGGCACAGATACGCAGTATTTT,CASSQAGTDTQYF
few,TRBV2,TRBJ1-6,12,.,TGTGCCAGCAGTGTAGCCGACCCACCCCTCCACTTT,CASSVADPPLHF
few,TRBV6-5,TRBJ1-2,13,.,TGTGCCAGCAGTTTGGCAGGACCGGGTGGCTACACCTTC,CASSLAGPGGYTF
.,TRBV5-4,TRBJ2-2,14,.,TGTGCCAGCAGCTTGGGAAAGGACACCGGGGAGCTGTTTTTT,CASSLGKDTGELFF